The 10 T cell receptor beta chains listed next were all sequenced from one sample in a study of somatic mutations in cytotoxic T cells in rheumatoid arthritis. Method: immunoSEQ multiplex PCR; TCRdb's copy keeps in-frame clones and lacks some. This sample has 2,000 to 3,000 clones, with 82% found just once. Specimen: CD8+ T cells sorted from blood. The receptors were gathered from a man between 60 and 70 years old with rheumatoid arthritis.

J is TRBJ2-2 and V is TRBV27; no clear D. Germline CDR1 reads MNHEY; CDR2 reads SMNVEV (reference sequence). The CDR3 runs 13 residues. V gave up 1 base and J gave up 6 bases, with 6 bases separating them. DNA for the CDR3: TGTGCCAGCAGTTTATTATTTTCCGGGGAGCTGTTTTTT. Protein sequence: CASSLLFSGELFF.

The chain couples TRBV25-1 to TRBJ2-7; 11 nucleotides align to TRBD1. Trimming removed 4 bases from V and 4 bases from J; junction bases left unmatched: 3. The CDR3 consists of 14 residues. Germline V gene lookup returns CDR1 MGHDK and CDR2 SYGVNS. The CDR3 DNA reads TGTGCCAGCAGTGCGGACAGGGGGCTTTACGAGCAGTACTTC. Protein product: CASSADRGLYEQYF.

The chain combines TRBV28 with TRBJ1-4; TRBD1 matches 9 bases. Germline V gene sequence: CDR1 MDHEN, CDR2 SYDVKM. The trim removed 5 bases at V and 8 bases at J, leaving 9 bases unmatched. The CDR3 runs 15 residues. As DNA, the CDR3 is TGTGCCAGCAGTCCCGGGACAGGGTTTGACGAAAAACTGTTTTTT. The encoded protein is CASSPGTGFDEKLFF. The variable domain in full, with the rest retrieved from reference TRBV28 and TRBJ1-4, is DVKVTQSSRYLVKRTGEKVFLECVQDMDHENMFWYRQDPGLGLRLIYFSYDVKMKEKGDIPEGYSVSREKKERFSLILESASTNQTSMYLCASSPGTGFDEKLFFGSGTQLSVL.

A single count supports this clone. Other DNA sequences of this sample code for an identical CDR3. Here the CDR3 reads CAWSGGLGYNSPLHF. CDR3 coding DNA: TGTGCCTGGAGTGGAGGGTTGGGTTATAATTCACCCCTCCACTTT. The chain carries TRBV30 and TRBJ1-6; D gene unclear. V shed 1 base and J shed 4 bases, with 11 bases lying between them. The CDR3 extends over 15 amino acids. Germline V gene lookup returns CDR1 GTSNPN and CDR2 SVGIG (reference sequence).

The chain couples TRBV9 to TRBJ2-1, with TRBD1 matching over 10 bases. Germline V gives CDR1 SGDLS, CDR2 YYNGEE. The V gene end was trimmed by 4 bases and the J gene end by 8 bases; junction bases not matched to a gene: 9. The length of the CDR3 is 15 residues. CDR3 bases: TGTGCCAGCAGCCCCGCCGGACAGGGGGTCGATGAGCAGTTCTTC. It translates to CASSPAGQGVDEQFF.

The V and J genes are TRBV18 and TRBJ2-5, with 8 nucleotides matching TRBD1. Germline values: CDR1 KGHSH, CDR2 LQKENI. The CDR3 contains 16 residues. The ends lost 4 bases at V and 1 base at J; junction bases unmatched: 8. The CDR3 loop is CASSLGTGRPQETQYF. CDR3 nucleotide sequence: TGTGCCAGCTCACTAGGGACAGGCCGTCCCCAAGAGACCCAGTACTTC.

The chain couples TRBV29-1 to TRBJ1-1; no definite D call. V shed 5 bases and J shed 1 base, with 5 bases lying between them. Germline CDR1 reads SQVTM; CDR2 reads ANQGSEA. The CDR3 length is 11 residues. The CDR3 loop is CSVSENTEAFF. As DNA, the CDR3 is TGCAGCGTTTCAGAGAACACTGAAGCTTTCTTT.

This sequence joins TRBV4-2 and TRBJ2-7; TRBD1 aligns across 9 bases. Germline CDR1 reads LGHNA; CDR2 reads YNFKEQ. The CDR3 sequence is 19 residues long. V gave up 0 bases and J gave up 3 bases; unmatched junction bases: 15. This CDR3 is CASSQDEGDREPGIYEQYF. The CDR3, as DNA: TGTGCCAGCAGCCAAGATGAAGGGGACAGGGAGCCGGGGATCTACGAGCAGTACTTC.

This clone was observed a few times. The rearrangement joins TRBV29-1 to TRBJ1-2; no firm D call. Germline V gene data show CDR1 as SQVTM and CDR2 as ANQGSEA. CDR3 size: 12 residues. Deletions cut 8 bases from V and 4 bases from J, with 14 bases between. CDR3: CSTQEASYGYTF. CDR3 nucleotide sequence: TGCAGCACCCAGGAAGCAAGCTATGGCTACACCTTC.

V usage is TRBV28 and J usage is TRBJ2-7; tentatively, D is TRBD2 (5 bases). Trimming left V 7 bases short and J 5 bases short, with 15 bases between. The CDR3 length is 13 residues. CDR1 and CDR2 (germline): MDHEN, SYDVKM. CDR3 in amino acids: CASTSVQRDEQYF. CDR3 sequence (DNA): TGTGCCAGCACTTCCGTCCAGAGGGACGAGCAGTACTTC.